This T cell receptor (beta chain) came from a study of cytomegalovirus exposure and HLA in healthy donors. Healthy donors of bone marrow made up the group. Amplification used 60 Vbeta primers and 13 Jbeta primers. Assay used: immunoSEQ multiplex PCR; TCRdb lists only in-frame clones, some missing. The sample holds 110,000 to 150,000 clones, around 80% seen once. V lost 4 bases, J lost 4 bases, and 7 bases stayed unmatched. From germline, CDR1 is SGHRS and CDR2 YFSETQ. The CDR3 is made up of 15 amino acids. The gene calls are TRBV5-1 and TRBJ1-2, with TRBD1 matching 10 bases. The receptor comes from a man aged 40-49 years in good health and CMV-seronegative. Specimen: PBMCs. CDR3 nucleotides: TGCGCCAGCAGCCTCGACAGGGGGCGCGGCTATGGCTACACCTTC. Amino acids: CASSLDRGRGYGYTF. Full variable domain (remainder filled in from reference TRBV5-1 and TRBJ1-2): KAGVTQTPRYLIKTRGQQVTLSCSPISGHRSVSWYQQTPGQGLQFLFEYFSETQRNKGNFPGRFSGRQFSNSRSEMNVSTLELGDSALYLCASSLDRGRGYGYTFGSGTRLTVV.